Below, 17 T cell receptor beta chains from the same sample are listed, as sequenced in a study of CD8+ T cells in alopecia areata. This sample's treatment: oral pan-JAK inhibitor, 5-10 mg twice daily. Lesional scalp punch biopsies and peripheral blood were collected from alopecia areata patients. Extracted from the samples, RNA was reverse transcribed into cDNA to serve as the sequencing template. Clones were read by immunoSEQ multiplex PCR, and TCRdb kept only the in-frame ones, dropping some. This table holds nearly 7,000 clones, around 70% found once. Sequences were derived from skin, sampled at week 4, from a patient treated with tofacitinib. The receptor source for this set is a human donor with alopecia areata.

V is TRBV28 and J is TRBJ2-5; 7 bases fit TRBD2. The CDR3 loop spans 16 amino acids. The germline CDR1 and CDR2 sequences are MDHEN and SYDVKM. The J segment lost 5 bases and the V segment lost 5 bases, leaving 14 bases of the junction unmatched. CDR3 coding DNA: TGTGCCAGCAGTGGGGGGGTAGAAGTAGGTTTTGAGACCCAGTACTTC. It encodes CASSGGVEVGFETQYF. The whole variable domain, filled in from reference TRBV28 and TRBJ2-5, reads DVKVTQSSRYLVKRTGEKVFLECVQDMDHENMFWYRQDPGLGLRLIYFSYDVKMKEKGDIPEGYSVSREKKERFSLILESASTNQTSMYLCASSGGVEVGFETQYFGPGTRLLVL.

In DNA form, the CDR3 reads TGTGCCAGCAGCCCCGCACAGTGGTCCGGGTCCTACAATGAGCAGTTCTTC. Translating it yields CASSPAQWSGSYNEQFF. The rearrangement uses TRBV13 and TRBJ2-1; D call uncertain. Germline CDR1 reads PRHDT; CDR2 reads FYEKMQ (reference sequence). The CDR3 has 17 amino acids. V gave up 5 bases and J gave up 1 base, with 18 bases separating them. The whole variable domain, filled in from reference TRBV13 and TRBJ2-1, reads AAGVIQSPRHLIKEKRETATLKCYPIPRHDTVYWYQQGPGQDPQFLISFYEKMQSDKGSIPDRFSAQQFSDYHSELNMSSLELGDSALYFCASSPAQWSGSYNEQFFGPGTRLTVL.

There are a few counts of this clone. The CDR3 DNA follows: TGCGCCAGCAGCCAAGATCCCGGCGGTCTGAGGCCCCAGCATTTT. Encoded protein: CASSQDPGGLRPQHF. The chain combines TRBV4-1 with TRBJ1-5; D unresolved. Trimming took 0 bases from V and 9 from J, leaving 15 bases between them. CDR3 length: 15 residues. Germline loops: CDR1 MGHRA, CDR2 YSYEKL.

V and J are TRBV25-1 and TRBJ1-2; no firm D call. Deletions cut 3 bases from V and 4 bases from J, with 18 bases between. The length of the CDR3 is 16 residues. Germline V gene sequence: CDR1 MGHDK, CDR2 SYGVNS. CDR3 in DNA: TGTGCCAGCAGTGACGATGGGTCTCGGTCTGGCTATGGCTACACCTTC. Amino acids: CASSDDGSRSGYGYTF.

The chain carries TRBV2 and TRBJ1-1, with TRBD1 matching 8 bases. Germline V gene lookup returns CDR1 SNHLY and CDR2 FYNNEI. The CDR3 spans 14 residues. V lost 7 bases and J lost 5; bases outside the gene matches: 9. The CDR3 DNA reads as TGTGCCAGCACTGGGTTGACAGGGGTAACTGAAGCTTTCTTT. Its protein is CASTGLTGVTEAFF.

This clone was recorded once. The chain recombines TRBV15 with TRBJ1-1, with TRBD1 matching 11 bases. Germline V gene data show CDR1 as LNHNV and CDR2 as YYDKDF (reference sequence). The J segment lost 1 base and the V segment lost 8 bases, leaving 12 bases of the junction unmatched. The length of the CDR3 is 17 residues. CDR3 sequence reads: CATEWTGGAYRNTEAFF. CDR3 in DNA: TGTGCCACCGAATGGACAGGGGGCGCCTACCGGAACACTGAAGCTTTCTTT.

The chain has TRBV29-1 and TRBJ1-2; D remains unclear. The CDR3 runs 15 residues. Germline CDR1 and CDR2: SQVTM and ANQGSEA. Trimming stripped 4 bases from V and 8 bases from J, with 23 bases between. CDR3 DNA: TGCAGCGTTGTAGGTACGGGTAGGGCCAATAGAGGCTACACCTTC. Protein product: CSVVGTGRANRGYTF.

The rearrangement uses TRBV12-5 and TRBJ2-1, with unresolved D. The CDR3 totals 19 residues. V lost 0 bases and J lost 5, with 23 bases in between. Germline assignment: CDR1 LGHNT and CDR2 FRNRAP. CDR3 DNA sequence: TGTGCTAGTGGTTTGGTATTATTTGGAGAAAGAGGCCCTGACAATGAGCAGTTCTTC. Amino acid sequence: CASGLVLFGERGPDNEQFF.

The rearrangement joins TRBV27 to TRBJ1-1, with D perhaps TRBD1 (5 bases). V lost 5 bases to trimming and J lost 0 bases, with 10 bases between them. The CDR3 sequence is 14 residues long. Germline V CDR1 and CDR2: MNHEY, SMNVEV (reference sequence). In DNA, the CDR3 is TGTGCCAGCAGTAGACGGGGCTTGAACACTGAAGCTTTCTTT. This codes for CASSRRGLNTEAFF.

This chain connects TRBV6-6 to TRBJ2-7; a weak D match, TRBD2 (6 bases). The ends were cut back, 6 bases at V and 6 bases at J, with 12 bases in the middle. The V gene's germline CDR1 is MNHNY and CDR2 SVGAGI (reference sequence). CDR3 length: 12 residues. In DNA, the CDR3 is TGTGCCAGCAGCGCGACCGGGGGCGAGCAGTACTTC. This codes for CASSATGGEQYF.

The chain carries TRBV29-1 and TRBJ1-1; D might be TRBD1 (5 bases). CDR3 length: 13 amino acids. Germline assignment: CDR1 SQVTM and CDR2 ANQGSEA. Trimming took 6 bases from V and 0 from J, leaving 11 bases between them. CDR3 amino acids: CSVARGLNTEAFF. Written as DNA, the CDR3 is TGCAGCGTCGCTAGGGGTCTGAACACTGAAGCTTTCTTT. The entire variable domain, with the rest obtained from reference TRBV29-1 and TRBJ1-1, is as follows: SAVISQKPSRDICQRGTSLTIQCQVDSQVTMMFWYRQQPGQSLTLIATANQGSEATYESGFVIDKFPISRPNLTFSTLTVSNMSPEDSSIYLCSVARGLNTEAFFGQGTRLTVV.

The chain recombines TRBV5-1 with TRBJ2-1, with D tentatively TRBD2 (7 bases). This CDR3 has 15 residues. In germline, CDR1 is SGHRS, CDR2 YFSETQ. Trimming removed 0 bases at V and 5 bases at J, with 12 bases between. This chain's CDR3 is CASSLEGGRNNEQFF. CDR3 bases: TGCGCCAGCAGCTTGGAGGGGGGGCGCAACAATGAGCAGTTCTTC.

The CDR3 region has the DNA TGTGCCAGCAGCCAAGAAAAAGGGCACTCTGGAAACACCATATATTTT. Translated, it gives CASSQEKGHSGNTIYF. The chain combines TRBV14 with TRBJ1-3; D uncertain. The CDR3 has 16 amino acids. The germline gives CDR1 SGHDN, CDR2 FVKESK. Trimming pared 0 bases from V and 0 bases from J, leaving 9 bases between. The full variable domain, in which reference TRBV14 and TRBJ1-3 provide the parts outside the CDR3, is EAGVTQFPSHSVIEKGQTVTLRCDPISGHDNLYWYRRVMGKEIKFLLHFVKESKQDESGMPNNRFLAERTGGTYSTLKVQPAELEDSGVYFCASSQEKGHSGNTIYFGEGSWLTVV.

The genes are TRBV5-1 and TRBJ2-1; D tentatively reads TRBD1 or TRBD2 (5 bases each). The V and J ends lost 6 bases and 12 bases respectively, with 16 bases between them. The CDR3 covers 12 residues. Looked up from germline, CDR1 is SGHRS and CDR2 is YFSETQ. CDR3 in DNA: TGCGCCAGCACCGGGGACCGATTAGGGCAGTTCTTC. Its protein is CASTGDRLGQFF.

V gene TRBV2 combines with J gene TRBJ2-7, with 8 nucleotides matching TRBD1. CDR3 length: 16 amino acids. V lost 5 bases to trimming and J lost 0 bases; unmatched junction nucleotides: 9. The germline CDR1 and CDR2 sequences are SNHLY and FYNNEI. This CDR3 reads CASSLDRGLSSYEQYF. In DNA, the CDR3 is TGTGCCAGCAGTCTTGACAGGGGCCTCTCCTCCTACGAGCAGTACTTC.

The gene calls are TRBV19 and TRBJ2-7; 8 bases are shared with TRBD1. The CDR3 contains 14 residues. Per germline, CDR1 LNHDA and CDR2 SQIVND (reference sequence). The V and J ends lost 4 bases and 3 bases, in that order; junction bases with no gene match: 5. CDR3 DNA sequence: TGTGCCAGTAGTAACAGGGGGAACCTCTACGAGCAGTACTTC. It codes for CASSNRGNLYEQYF.

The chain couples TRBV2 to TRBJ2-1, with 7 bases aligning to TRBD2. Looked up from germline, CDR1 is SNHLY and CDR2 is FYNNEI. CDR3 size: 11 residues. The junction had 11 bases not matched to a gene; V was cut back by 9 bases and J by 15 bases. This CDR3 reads CASQGAGRGFF. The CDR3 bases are TGTGCCAGTCAAGGAGCGGGAAGGGGGTTCTTC.